The 6 T cell receptor beta chains listed next were all sequenced from one sample in a study of shared clonotypes between healthy human individuals. Libraries were prepared by immunoSEQ multiplex PCR; TCRdb keeps only in-frame clonotypes and omits some of them. The table shows over a million clones, with more than 60% occurring only once. Sequencing was done on a sample of memory CD4+ T cells sorted from blood. The sample's subset: CD45RA-negative fraction. Every receptor here comes from a man between 18 and 29 years old in good health.

The chain combines TRBV5-4 with TRBJ2-3, with D possibly called TRBD1 or TRBD2 (5 bases each). V shed 2 bases and J shed 4 bases, with 8 bases lying between them. The CDR3 consists of 13 residues. Germline CDR1 and CDR2: SGHNT and YYREEE (reference sequence). CDR3 in amino acids: CASSLMGADTQYF. In DNA form, the CDR3 reads TGTGCCAGCAGCTTAATGGGGGCAGATACGCAGTATTTT.

CDR3 protein: CASSPSLAREIEYEQFF. In DNA, the CDR3 is TGCGCCAGCAGCCCTAGCCTGGCGCGGGAGATTGAGTATGAGCAGTTCTTC. The chain combines TRBV4-3 with TRBJ2-1; 7 bases align to TRBD2. The CDR3 runs 17 residues. Trimming at V came to 4 bases and at J to 8 bases, leaving 17 bases not matched to a gene. CDR1 is LGHNA and CDR2 is YSLEER in the germline V gene.

This sequence joins TRBV7-9 and TRBJ2-2; D remains unclear. Germline V CDR1 and CDR2: SEHNR, FQNEAQ (reference sequence). This CDR3 has 14 amino acids. The V end lost 1 base, the J end lost 1 base, and 4 bases lay between the germline ends. The CDR3 bases are TGTGCCAGCAGCTTAGACAAGAACACCGGGGAGCTGTTTTTT. The encoded protein is CASSLDKNTGELFF.

This clone was found once. The chain couples TRBV2 to TRBJ1-2; D is undetermined. Germline V lookup: CDR1 SNHLY, CDR2 FYNNEI. Trimming removed 7 bases at V and 6 bases at J, with 21 bases between. The CDR3 length is 15 residues. CDR3 protein: CASILTPIESDGYTF. As DNA, the CDR3 is TGTGCCAGCATACTTACGCCGATCGAATCCGATGGCTACACCTTC.

The chain uses TRBV5-1 and TRBJ2-5; TRBD1 is a possible D gene (6 bases). Germline V gene data show CDR1 as SGHRS and CDR2 as YFSETQ. This CDR3 comprises 14 residues. Trimming left V 2 bases short and J 4 bases short, with 12 bases between. CDR3 DNA: TGCGCCAGCAGCTTTTCAGGGGTTCTAGAGACCCAGTACTTC. Its translation is CASSFSGVLETQYF. The entire variable domain, with the rest obtained from reference TRBV5-1 and TRBJ2-5, is as follows: KAGVTQTPRYLIKTRGQQVTLSCSPISGHRSVSWYQQTPGQGLQFLFEYFSETQRNKGNFPGRFSGRQFSNSRSEMNVSTLELGDSALYLCASSFSGVLETQYFGPGTRLLVL.

This clone was seen only once. The chain uses TRBV28 and TRBJ2-5; D uncertain. The V gene's germline CDR1 is MDHEN and CDR2 SYDVKM. Between the trimmed V and J ends, which lost 3 bases and 5 bases, there was a span of 16 bases. CDR3 length equals 15 residues. Here the CDR3 reads CASSFGGARRETQYF. The CDR3 region has the DNA TGTGCCAGCAGTTTCGGTGGAGCGCGCAGGGAGACCCAGTACTTC. The complete variable domain, with remaining parts taken from reference TRBV28 and TRBJ2-5, reads DVKVTQSSRYLVKRTGEKVFLECVQDMDHENMFWYRQDPGLGLRLIYFSYDVKMKEKGDIPEGYSVSREKKERFSLILESASTNQTSMYLCASSFGGARRETQYFGPGTRLLVL.